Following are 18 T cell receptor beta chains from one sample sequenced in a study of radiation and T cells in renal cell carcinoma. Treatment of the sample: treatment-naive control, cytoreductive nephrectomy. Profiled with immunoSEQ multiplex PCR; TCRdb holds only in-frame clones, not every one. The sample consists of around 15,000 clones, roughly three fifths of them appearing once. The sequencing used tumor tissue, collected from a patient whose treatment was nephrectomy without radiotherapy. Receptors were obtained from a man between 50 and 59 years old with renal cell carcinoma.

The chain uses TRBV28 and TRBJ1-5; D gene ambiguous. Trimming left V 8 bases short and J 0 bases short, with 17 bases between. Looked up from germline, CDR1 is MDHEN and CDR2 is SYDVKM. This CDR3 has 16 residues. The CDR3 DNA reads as TGTGCCAGCTTAGGTCCGGGCCGAAATAGCAATCAGCCCCAGCATTTT. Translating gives CASLGPGRNSNQPQHF.

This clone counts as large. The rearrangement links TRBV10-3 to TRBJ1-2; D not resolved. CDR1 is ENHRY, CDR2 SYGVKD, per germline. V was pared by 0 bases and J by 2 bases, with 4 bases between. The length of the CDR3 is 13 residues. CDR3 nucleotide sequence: TGTGCCATCAGTGAGTCGGAGAACTATGGCTACACCTTC. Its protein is CAISESENYGYTF.

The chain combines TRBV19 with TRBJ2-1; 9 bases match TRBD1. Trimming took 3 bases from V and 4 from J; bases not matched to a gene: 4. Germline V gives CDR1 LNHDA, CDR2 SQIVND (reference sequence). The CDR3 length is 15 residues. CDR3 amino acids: CASSIGTGFYNEQFF. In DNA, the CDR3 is TGTGCCAGTAGTATTGGGACAGGGTTTTACAATGAGCAGTTCTTC.

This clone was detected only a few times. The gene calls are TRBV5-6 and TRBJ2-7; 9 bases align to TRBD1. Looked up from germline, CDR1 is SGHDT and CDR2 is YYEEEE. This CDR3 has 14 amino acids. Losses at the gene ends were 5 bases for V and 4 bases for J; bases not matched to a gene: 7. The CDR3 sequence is CASRPWTGEYEQYF. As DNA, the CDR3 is TGTGCCAGCAGGCCATGGACAGGGGAGTACGAGCAGTACTTC.

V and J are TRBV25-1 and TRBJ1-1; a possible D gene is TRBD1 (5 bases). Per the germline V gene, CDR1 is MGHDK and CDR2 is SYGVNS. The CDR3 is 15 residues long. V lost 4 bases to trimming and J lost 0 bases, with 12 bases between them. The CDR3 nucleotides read TGTGCCAGCAGTGGCTCGACAGTCATGAACACTGAAGCTTTCTTT. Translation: CASSGSTVMNTEAFF.

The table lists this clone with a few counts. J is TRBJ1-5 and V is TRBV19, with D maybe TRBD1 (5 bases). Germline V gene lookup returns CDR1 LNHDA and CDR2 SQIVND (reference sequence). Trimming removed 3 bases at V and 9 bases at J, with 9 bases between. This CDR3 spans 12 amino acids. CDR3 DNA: TGTGCCAGTAGTATGAGGGGCCGGCCCCAGCATTTT. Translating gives CASSMRGRPQHF.

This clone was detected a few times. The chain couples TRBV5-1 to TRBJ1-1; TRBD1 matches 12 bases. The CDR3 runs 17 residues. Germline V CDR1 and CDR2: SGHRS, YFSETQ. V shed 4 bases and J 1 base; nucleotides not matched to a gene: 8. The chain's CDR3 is CASSPGDRGLGNTEAFF. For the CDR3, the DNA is TGCGCCAGCAGCCCGGGGGACAGGGGGCTAGGGAACACTGAAGCTTTCTTT.

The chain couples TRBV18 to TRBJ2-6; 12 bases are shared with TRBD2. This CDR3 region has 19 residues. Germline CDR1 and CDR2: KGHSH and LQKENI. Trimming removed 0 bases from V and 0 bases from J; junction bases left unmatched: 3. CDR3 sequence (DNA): TGTGCCAGCTCACCACCCACTAGCGGGGGGTACTCTGGGGCCAACGTCCTGACTTTC. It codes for CASSPPTSGGYSGANVLTF.

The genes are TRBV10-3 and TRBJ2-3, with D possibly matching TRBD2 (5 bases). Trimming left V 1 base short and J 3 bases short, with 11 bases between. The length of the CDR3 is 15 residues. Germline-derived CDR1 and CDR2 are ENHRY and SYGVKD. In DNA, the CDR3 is TGTGCCATCAGTGAGTGGTTGAGGGTGACAGATACGCAGTATTTT. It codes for CAISEWLRVTDTQYF.

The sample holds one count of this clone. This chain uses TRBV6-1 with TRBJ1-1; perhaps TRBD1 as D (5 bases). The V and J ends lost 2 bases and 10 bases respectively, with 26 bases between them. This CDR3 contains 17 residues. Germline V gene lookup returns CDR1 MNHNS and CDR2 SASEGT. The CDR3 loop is CASSERVLSGTGRAAFF. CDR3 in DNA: TGTGCCAGCAGTGAACGGGTTCTGTCAGGGACGGGCCGGGCAGCTTTCTTT.

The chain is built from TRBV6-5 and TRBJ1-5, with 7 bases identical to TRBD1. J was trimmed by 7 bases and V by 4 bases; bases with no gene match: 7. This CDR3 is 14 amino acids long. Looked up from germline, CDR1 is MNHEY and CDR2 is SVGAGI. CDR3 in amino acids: CASSSGQHNQPQHF. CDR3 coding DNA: TGTGCCAGCAGTTCGGGACAGCACAACCAGCCCCAGCATTTT.

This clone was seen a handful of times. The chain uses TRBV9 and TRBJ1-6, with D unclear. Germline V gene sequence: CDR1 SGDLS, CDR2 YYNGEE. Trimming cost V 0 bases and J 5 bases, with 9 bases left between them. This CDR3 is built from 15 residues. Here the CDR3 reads CASSVDVGNNSPLHF. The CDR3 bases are TGTGCCAGCAGCGTAGATGTAGGGAATAATTCACCCCTCCACTTT.

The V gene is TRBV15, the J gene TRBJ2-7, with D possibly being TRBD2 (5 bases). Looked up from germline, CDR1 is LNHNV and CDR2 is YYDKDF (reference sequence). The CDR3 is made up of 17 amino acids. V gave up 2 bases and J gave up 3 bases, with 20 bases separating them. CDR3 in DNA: TGTGCCACCAGCAGAAACCCGCCCGGGGAAGTCCTCTACGAGCAGTACTTC. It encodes CATSRNPPGEVLYEQYF.

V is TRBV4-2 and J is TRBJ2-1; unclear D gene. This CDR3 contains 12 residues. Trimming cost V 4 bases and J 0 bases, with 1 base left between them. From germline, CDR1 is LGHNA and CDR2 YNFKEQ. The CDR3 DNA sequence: TGTGCCAGCAGCCCCTCCTACAATGAGCAGTTCTTC. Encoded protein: CASSPSYNEQFF.

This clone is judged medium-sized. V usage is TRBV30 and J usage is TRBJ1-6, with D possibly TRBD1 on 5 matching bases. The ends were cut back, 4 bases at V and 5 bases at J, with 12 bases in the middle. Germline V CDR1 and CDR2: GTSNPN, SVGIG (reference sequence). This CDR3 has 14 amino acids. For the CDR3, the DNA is TGTGCCTGGAAAGGGGAATTGGATAATTCACCCCTCCACTTT. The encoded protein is CAWKGELDNSPLHF.

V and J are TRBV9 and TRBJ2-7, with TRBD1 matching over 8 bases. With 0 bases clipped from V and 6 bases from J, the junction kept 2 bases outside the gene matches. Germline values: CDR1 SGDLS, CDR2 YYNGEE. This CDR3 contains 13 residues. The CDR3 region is CASSVATGGEQYF. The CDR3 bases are TGTGCCAGCAGCGTAGCAACAGGGGGCGAGCAGTACTTC.

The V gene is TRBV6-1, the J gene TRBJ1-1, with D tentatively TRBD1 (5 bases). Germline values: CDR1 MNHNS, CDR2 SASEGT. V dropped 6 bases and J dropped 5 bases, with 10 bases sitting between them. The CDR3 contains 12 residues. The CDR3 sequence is CASRTALTEAFF. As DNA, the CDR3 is TGTGCCAGCAGGACAGCACTGACTGAAGCTTTCTTT.

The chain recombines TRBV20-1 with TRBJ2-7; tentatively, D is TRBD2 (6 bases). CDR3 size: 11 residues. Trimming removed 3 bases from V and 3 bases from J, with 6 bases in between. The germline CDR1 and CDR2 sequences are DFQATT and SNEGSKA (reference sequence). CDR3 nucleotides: TGCAGTGCTAGGGGGGGCTACGAGCAGTACTTC. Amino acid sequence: CSARGGYEQYF.